This T cell receptor beta chain stems from a study of T cell responses to AZD1222 COVID-19 vaccine. V gave up 6 bases and J gave up 5 bases, with 14 bases separating them. The CDR3 extends over 14 amino acids. CDR1 is SGHRS, CDR2 YFSETQ, per germline. Sequencing used immunoSEQ multiplex PCR; TCRdb keeps in-frame clones, though not all of them. In the table there are 130,000 to 150,000 clones, 85% to 95% of which are singletons. This clone showed up just once. The sample here was peripheral blood, taken on day 0 of AZD1222 vaccination. This receptor was obtained from an adult in good health. V and J are TRBV5-1 and TRBJ1-4; a weak D match, TRBD1 (5 bases). As DNA, the CDR3 is TGCGCCAGCACCCAGGGAAACTCCAATGAAAAACTGTTTTTT. Translation gives CASTQGNSNEKLFF.